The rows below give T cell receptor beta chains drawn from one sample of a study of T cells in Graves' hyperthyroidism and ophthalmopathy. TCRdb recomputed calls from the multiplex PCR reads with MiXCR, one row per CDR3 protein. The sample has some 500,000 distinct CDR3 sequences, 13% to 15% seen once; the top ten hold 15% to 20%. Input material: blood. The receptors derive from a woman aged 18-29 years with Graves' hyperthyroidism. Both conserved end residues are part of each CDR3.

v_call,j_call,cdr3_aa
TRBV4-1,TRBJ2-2,CASTSLGSPGELFF
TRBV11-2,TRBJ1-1,CASSTGGTAPAMNTEAFF
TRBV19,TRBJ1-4,CASSSTGTGGSNEKLFF
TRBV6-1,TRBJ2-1,CASSSPGPNEQFF
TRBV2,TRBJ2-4,CASTMTGAGKNIQYF
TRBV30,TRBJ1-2,CAWNSNYGYTF
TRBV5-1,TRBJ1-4,CASSLGGSGEKLFF
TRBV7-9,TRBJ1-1,CASSKRRDRYGEAFF
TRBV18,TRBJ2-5,CASSPAGETQYF
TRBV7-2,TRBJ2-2,CASSLVWAGELFF
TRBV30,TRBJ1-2,CALGQGTHGYTF
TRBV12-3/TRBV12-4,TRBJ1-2,CASSYVSFDGSYGYTF
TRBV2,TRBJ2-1,CASLPGRPTCNEQFF
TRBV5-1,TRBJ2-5,CASQDRAGETQYF
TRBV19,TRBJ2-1,CASKKRGLRSEQFF
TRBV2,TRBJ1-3,CASSVSPGTGNTIYF
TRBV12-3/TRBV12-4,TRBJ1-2,CASTDHGLNYGYTF
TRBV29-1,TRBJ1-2,CSVEDLGFGYGYTF
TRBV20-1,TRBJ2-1,CSLLAPREAVYNEQFF
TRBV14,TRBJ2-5,CASSQLSGSRKTQYF
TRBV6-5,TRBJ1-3,CASSYGSSSGNTIYF
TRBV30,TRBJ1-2,CAWNTGPADYGYTF
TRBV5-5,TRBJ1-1,CASSTGTGVLSVTEAFF
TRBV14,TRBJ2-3,CASSQEAPDTQYF
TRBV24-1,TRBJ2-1,CATPRRIAGPHYTQYNEQFF
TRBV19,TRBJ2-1,CACTGGLSIEQFF
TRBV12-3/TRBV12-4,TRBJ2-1,CASSLFLNNEQFF
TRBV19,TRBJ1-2,CASRQDRLVGGYTF
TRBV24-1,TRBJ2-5,CATSDVWDHQETQYF
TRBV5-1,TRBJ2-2,CASSFSGAANTGELFF
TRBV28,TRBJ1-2,CASRGGQGGGYTF
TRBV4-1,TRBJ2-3,CASSQETGATDTQYF
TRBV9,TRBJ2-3,CASSVAGMADTQYF
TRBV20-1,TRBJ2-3,CSARGGTSGSSPDTQYF
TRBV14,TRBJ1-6,CASSHSGPNSPLHF